This TCR beta chain was sequenced during a study of T cells in Graves' hyperthyroidism and ophthalmopathy. Points from the study as a whole: Most clonotypes that expanded in the thyroid above 0.001 also showed up in blood. A model built on 13 V-J features separated ophthalmopathy from stable hyperthyroidism.

This clonotype was observed many times. The target antigen is unknown. From RNA transcripts, TCR beta CDR3 regions were amplified. HTBI primers were the set used in a first-round RT-PCR of the TCR CDR3. From the multiplex PCR reads, TCRdb called clonotypes with MiXCR, one entry per CDR3 protein. The table shows around 700,000 distinct CDR3 sequences, with roughly 20% occurring only once. Diagnosis of hyperthyroidism was new in patients aged 18 to 65, and its duration was under 2 months. Each diagnosis drew on symptoms, thyroxine, TRAb, thyroid ultrasound and orbital computed tomography findings. The sequenced material came from blood. The TCR originated in a woman aged 45-65 years with Graves' hyperthyroidism that later progressed to Graves' ophthalmopathy.

The CDR3 bases are TGCAGTGCTAGGGCAATTGAGACAGTGTACACTGAAGCTTTCTTT. It is translated as CSARAIETVYTEAFF. V usage is TRBV20-1 and J usage is TRBJ1-1; possibly TRBD1 for D (5 bases). The V end was cut by 3 bases, the J end by 3 bases, with 17 bases between. Looked up from germline, CDR1 is DFQATT and CDR2 is SNEGSKA (reference sequence). This CDR3 comprises 15 residues.